These 32 T cell receptor beta chains originate from one sample sequenced in a study of CXCR3-negative and CXCR3-positive naive CD8 T cells. Researchers prepared the TRB cDNA libraries using 5' RACE with UMI labels. TCRdb reprocessed the 5' RACE reads; each CDR3 protein has one entry and no DNA is given. Reported are about 41,000 distinct CDR3 sequences; the ten largest clones contain around 1.9%. The sequenced sample was naive CXCR3- CD8+ T cells from blood. The subset denotes: CD45RO-CCR7+CD27+CD95- naive CD8+ T cells lacking CXCR3 (TNR3-). The receptors here all came from a human donor in good health. Some clones in this sample may be carry-over from other donors' samples.

This chain connects TRBV29-1 to TRBJ2-2; the TRBD1 assignment by TCRdb is unverifiable without DNA. The CDR3 contains 12 residues. CDR1 is SQVTM and CDR2 is ANQGSEA in the germline V gene. The CDR3 region is CSGTGGSGELFF.

This chain uses TRBV12-3 or TRBV12-4 with TRBJ2-1; absent DNA, TCRdb's TRBD1 call cannot be checked. The length of the CDR3 is 15 residues. CDR3 sequence: CASSFNLDSNNEQFF.

The V call is TRBV7-9, the J call TRBJ2-7; checking the TCRdb D call of TRBD1 is not possible without DNA. The CDR3 has 17 residues. CDR1 and CDR2 from the germline V gene are SEHNR and FQNEAQ (reference sequence). CDR3: CASSSGTGPKVSYEQYF.

This chain joins TRBV29-1 and TRBJ1-2; without DNA, the TCRdb call of TRBD1 cannot be checked. The CDR3 consists of 12 residues. CDR1 and CDR2 (germline): SQVTM, ANQGSEA. CDR3 in amino acids: CSVPTGNYGYTF.

The J gene is TRBJ2-7, the V gene TRBV5-1; TCRdb calls TRBD1, which cannot be checked without DNA. The CDR3 spans 12 residues. Germline V gene lookup returns CDR1 SGHRS and CDR2 YFSETQ. The CDR3 spells CASSLSRGEQYF. The complete variable domain, with remaining parts taken from reference TRBV5-1 and TRBJ2-7, reads KAGVTQTPRYLIKTRGQQVTLSCSPISGHRSVSWYQQTPGQGLQFLFEYFSETQRNKGNFPGRFSGRQFSNSRSEMNVSTLELGDSALYLCASSLSRGEQYFGPGTRLTVT.

The rearrangement joins TRBV7-9 to TRBJ2-5; the TCRdb call, TRBD2, lacks DNA for checking. The CDR3 runs 16 residues. Germline lookup yields CDR1 SEHNR and CDR2 FQNEAQ (reference sequence). The CDR3 loop is CASSLLLVAHQETQYF.

This chain's CDR3 is CASSLLPGPYTGELFF. The V call is TRBV7-9, the J call TRBJ2-2; TCRdb's assignment of TRBD2 cannot be checked, as there is no DNA. The CDR3 is 16 amino acids. In germline, CDR1 is SEHNR, CDR2 FQNEAQ (reference sequence).

V is TRBV29-1 and J is TRBJ2-5; TCRdb names TRBD2, which stays unverified in the absence of DNA. The CDR3 runs to 15 residues. The V gene's germline CDR1 is SQVTM and CDR2 ANQGSEA. The CDR3 reads CSVEGGWEGMETQYF.

CDR3 sequence reads: CASSWGEAYEQYF. The chain recombines TRBV5-4 with TRBJ2-7; the D call from TCRdb, TRBD2, cannot be confirmed without DNA. Germline CDR1 reads SGHNT; CDR2 reads YYREEE (reference sequence). The CDR3 totals 13 residues.

The chain couples TRBV12-3 or TRBV12-4 to TRBJ2-7. The CDR3 is 15 amino acids. The CDR3 here is CASSLRENSRYEQYF.

The J gene is TRBJ2-1, the V gene TRBV9; there is no DNA to check the TCRdb D call of TRBD1. Germline V gene data show CDR1 as SGDLS and CDR2 as YYNGEE. CDR3 length equals 14 residues. The CDR3 reads CASSQSQGYNEQFF.

The chain carries TRBV7-8 and TRBJ2-2; TCRdb returns TRBD2, unconfirmable since there is no DNA. CDR1 and CDR2 from the germline V gene are SGHVS and FQNEAQ. This CDR3 region has 16 residues. The CDR3 loop is CASSSEGLGGTGELFF.

This chain joins TRBV7-9 and TRBJ2-7. Germline CDR1 SEHNR, CDR2 FQNEAQ (reference sequence). CDR3 length: 13 amino acids. This CDR3 is CASSPNTGYEQYF.

The genes are TRBV5-1 and TRBJ1-2; TCRdb names TRBD1, which stays unverified in the absence of DNA. From germline, CDR1 is SGHRS and CDR2 YFSETQ. The CDR3 spans 17 residues. This CDR3 reads CASSSEGRGGRNYGYTF.

The chain is built from TRBV7-6 and TRBJ2-5; TCRdb picks TRBD2, but there is no DNA to check that call. CDR3 length: 15 amino acids. Germline loops: CDR1 SGHVS, CDR2 FNYEAQ. The CDR3 reads CASSPTGTPHETQYF.

The V gene is TRBV7-2, the J gene TRBJ2-5; the TCRdb call, TRBD2, lacks DNA for checking. The CDR3 spans 15 residues. CDR1 is SGHTA and CDR2 is FQGNSA in the germline V gene. CDR3 amino acids: CASSLILAGGETQYF.

The chain has TRBV7-3 and TRBJ1-1; as DNA is missing, the TRBD1 call by TCRdb cannot be tested. Germline V CDR1 and CDR2: SGHTA, FQGTGA. The CDR3 extends over 14 amino acids. CDR3 residues: CASSPPPQWTEAFF.

The V call is TRBV29-1, the J call TRBJ2-5; TCRdb's assignment of TRBD1 cannot be checked, as there is no DNA. The CDR3 extends over 14 amino acids. CDR1 and CDR2 (germline): SQVTM, ANQGSEA. This CDR3 is CSVTVWDSQETQYF.

V usage is TRBV6-1 and J usage is TRBJ2-7. The CDR3 runs to 11 residues. Germline V gives CDR1 MNHNS, CDR2 SASEGT. The CDR3: CASRESYEQYF.

The chain joins TRBV6-9 to TRBJ2-1; TCRdb returns TRBD1, unconfirmable since there is no DNA. Looked up from germline, CDR1 is MNHGY and CDR2 is SVAAGI. CDR3 length: 15 amino acids. This CDR3 is CASSWPGQGVNEQFF.

CDR3 sequence reads: CASSLEFSSTDTQYF. The chain uses TRBV5-1 and TRBJ2-3. Germline values: CDR1 SGHRS, CDR2 YFSETQ. The CDR3 is made up of 15 amino acids.

V is TRBV6-5 and J is TRBJ2-2; the D gene TCRdb calls, TRBD2, cannot be checked with no DNA. This CDR3 has 15 residues. CDR1 is MNHEY and CDR2 is SVGAGI in the germline V gene. This chain's CDR3 is CASETSGGSDGELFF.

V usage is TRBV5-1 and J usage is TRBJ2-3. Germline V gene sequence: CDR1 SGHRS, CDR2 YFSETQ. The CDR3 totals 15 residues. CDR3 protein: CASSMTLNKEDTQYF. The full variable domain, in which reference TRBV5-1 and TRBJ2-3 provide the parts outside the CDR3, is KAGVTQTPRYLIKTRGQQVTLSCSPISGHRSVSWYQQTPGQGLQFLFEYFSETQRNKGNFPGRFSGRQFSNSRSEMNVSTLELGDSALYLCASSMTLNKEDTQYFGPGTRLTVL.

The chain joins TRBV21-1 to TRBJ2-7. TRBV21-1 is deemed a pseudogene. The CDR3 spans 14 residues. The CDR3 is CASSKGHGAYEQYF.

The V call is TRBV5-5, the J call TRBJ2-1; TCRdb gives TRBD2 as the D gene, but with no DNA this cannot be confirmed. Germline CDR1 is SGHKS and CDR2 is YYEKEE (reference sequence). The CDR3 sequence is 16 residues long. CDR3 sequence reads: CASSPGRLAAYNEQFF.

The CDR3 sequence: CASSNTDTQYF. The gene calls are TRBV7-3 and TRBJ2-3. The germline V gene encodes CDR1 SGHTA and CDR2 FQGTGA. The CDR3 has 11 amino acids. Together with reference TRBV7-3 and TRBJ2-3, the CDR3 gives the full variable domain: GAGVSQTPSNKVTEKGKYVELRCDPISGHTALYWYRQSLGQGPEFLIYFQGTGAADDSGLPNDRFFAVRPEGSVSTLKIQRTERGDSAVYLCASSNTDTQYFGPGTRLTVL.

The chain links TRBV20-1 to TRBJ2-1; TCRdb reports TRBD2, a call that lacks DNA to check it against. From germline, CDR1 is DFQATT and CDR2 SNEGSKA (reference sequence). CDR3 length: 15 amino acids. CDR3 region: CSATMIELSYNEQFF.

V is TRBV5-6 and J is TRBJ2-1. CDR3 length: 12 residues. CDR1 is SGHDT, CDR2 YYEEEE, per germline. The CDR3: CASSLWVNEQFF.

The V gene is TRBV28, the J gene TRBJ2-6. CDR3 length: 14 amino acids. Germline V lookup: CDR1 MDHEN, CDR2 SYDVKM. CDR3 sequence: CASSQVTGANVLTF.

The V and J genes are TRBV7-2 and TRBJ2-2. This CDR3 contains 14 residues. The germline CDR1 and CDR2 sequences are SGHTA and FQGNSA. The CDR3: CASSLGPYTGELFF.

The V and J genes are TRBV20-1 and TRBJ2-1; TCRdb outputs TRBD2, but without DNA this stays unchecked. Germline-derived CDR1 and CDR2 are DFQATT and SNEGSKA (reference sequence). This CDR3 is 14 amino acids long. This chain's CDR3 is CSARTPRAYNEQFF.

The V gene is TRBV5-1, the J gene TRBJ2-1. Germline V gene data show CDR1 as SGHRS and CDR2 as YFSETQ. This CDR3 is built from 15 residues. CDR3 amino acids: CASSLGPGDYNEQFF. Drawing the rest from reference TRBV5-1 and TRBJ2-1, the complete variable domain is KAGVTQTPRYLIKTRGQQVTLSCSPISGHRSVSWYQQTPGQGLQFLFEYFSETQRNKGNFPGRFSGRQFSNSRSEMNVSTLELGDSALYLCASSLGPGDYNEQFFGPGTRLTVL.